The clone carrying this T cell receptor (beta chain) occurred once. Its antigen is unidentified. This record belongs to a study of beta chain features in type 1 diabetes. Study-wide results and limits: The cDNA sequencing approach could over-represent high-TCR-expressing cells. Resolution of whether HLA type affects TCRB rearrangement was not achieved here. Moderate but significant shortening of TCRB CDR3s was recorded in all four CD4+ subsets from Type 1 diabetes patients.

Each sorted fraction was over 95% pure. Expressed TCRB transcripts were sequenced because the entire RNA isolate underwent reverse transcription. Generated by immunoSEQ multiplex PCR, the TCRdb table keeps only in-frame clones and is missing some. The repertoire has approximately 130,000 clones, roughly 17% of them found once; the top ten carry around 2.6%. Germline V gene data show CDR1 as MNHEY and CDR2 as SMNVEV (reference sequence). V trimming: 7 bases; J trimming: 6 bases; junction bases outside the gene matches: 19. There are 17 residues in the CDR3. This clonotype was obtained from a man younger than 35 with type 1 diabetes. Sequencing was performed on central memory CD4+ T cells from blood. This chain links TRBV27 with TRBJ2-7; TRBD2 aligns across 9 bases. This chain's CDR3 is CASTFRGLREGRCEQYF. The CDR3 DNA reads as TGTGCCAGCACCTTTAGGGGGTTGCGGGAGGGCCGGTGCGAGCAGTACTTC.